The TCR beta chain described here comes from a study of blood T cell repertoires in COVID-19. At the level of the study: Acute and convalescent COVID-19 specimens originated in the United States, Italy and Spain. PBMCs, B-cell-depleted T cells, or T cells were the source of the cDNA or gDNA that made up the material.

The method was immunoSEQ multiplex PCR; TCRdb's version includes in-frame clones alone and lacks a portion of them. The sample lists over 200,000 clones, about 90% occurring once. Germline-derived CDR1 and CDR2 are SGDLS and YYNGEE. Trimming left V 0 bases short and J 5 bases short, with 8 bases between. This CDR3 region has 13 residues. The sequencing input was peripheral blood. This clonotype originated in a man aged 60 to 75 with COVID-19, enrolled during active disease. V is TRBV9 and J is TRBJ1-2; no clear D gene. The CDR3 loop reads CASSVGAGYGYTF. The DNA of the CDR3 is TGTGCCAGCAGCGTAGGAGCGGGGTATGGCTACACCTTC.